One and the same sample provided the 27 T cell receptor beta chains below, sequenced in a study of CXCR3-negative and CXCR3-positive naive CD8 T cells. Study-wide results and limits: More hydrophobic TRB CDR3s occurred in CXCR3-positive than in CXCR3-negative naive cells.

These receptors have no known antigen. 5' RACE with UMI labels generated the TRB cDNA libraries. TCRdb derives one entry per CDR3 protein from the 5' RACE reads, leaving out DNA. In all, the sample yields about 130,000 distinct CDR3 sequences. Sequencing input: naive CXCR3+ CD8+ T cells from blood. Described subset: CD45RO-CCR7+CD27+CD95- naive CD8+ T cells expressing CXCR3 (TNR3+). The origin of the receptors is a human donor in good health. Some clones in this sample may be carry-over from other donors' samples.

V and J are TRBV6-6 and TRBJ1-1. The germline V gene has CDR1 MNHNY and CDR2 SVGAGI (reference sequence). CDR3 length: 16 amino acids. The CDR3 reads CASSYSKEWVNTEAFF.

V gene TRBV20-1 combines with J gene TRBJ2-3; TCRdb selects TRBD1, and the lack of DNA leaves this call unchecked. The CDR3 extends over 14 amino acids. Germline CDR1 reads DFQATT; CDR2 reads SNEGSKA (reference sequence). This CDR3 is CSATRGPSTDTQYF.

This chain connects TRBV29-1 to TRBJ2-1; the TRBD1 assignment by TCRdb is unverifiable without DNA. CDR3 size: 15 residues. Looked up from germline, CDR1 is SQVTM and CDR2 is ANQGSEA. The CDR3 protein is CSVEDHRDRDNEQFF.

V gene TRBV11-3 combines with J gene TRBJ1-2. The CDR3 totals 16 residues. Looked up from germline, CDR1 is SGHNT and CDR2 is YENEEA. CDR3 sequence reads: CASSSSTAIMRDGYTF.

J is TRBJ2-1 and V is TRBV12-3 or TRBV12-4; without DNA, the TCRdb call of TRBD2 cannot be checked. This CDR3 has 16 amino acids. Here the CDR3 reads CASSFSGRATYNEQFF.

The chain links TRBV29-1 to TRBJ2-2. Germline values: CDR1 SQVTM, CDR2 ANQGSEA. The CDR3 sequence is 13 residues long. The CDR3 spells CSVEDPNTGELFF.

The chain combines TRBV29-1 with TRBJ1-1; lacking DNA, the TRBD1 call made by TCRdb goes unchecked. The CDR3 contains 13 residues. Per the germline V gene, CDR1 is SQVTM and CDR2 is ANQGSEA. CDR3 loop: CSGEPGQNTEAFF.

This chain uses TRBV5-1 with TRBJ2-7; TCRdb outputs TRBD1, but without DNA this stays unchecked. This CDR3 contains 14 residues. Germline V CDR1 and CDR2: SGHRS, YFSETQ. The CDR3 is CASSLSAGSYEQYF.

The rearrangement uses TRBV9 and TRBJ2-5; the D call from TCRdb, TRBD1, cannot be confirmed without DNA. Germline CDR1 reads SGDLS; CDR2 reads YYNGEE. The CDR3 spans 15 residues. The CDR3 protein is CASSQGAGEGETQYF.

The V and J genes are TRBV29-1 and TRBJ2-7; the TCRdb call, TRBD1, lacks DNA for checking. Germline V CDR1 and CDR2: SQVTM, ANQGSEA. The CDR3 is 15 amino acids. The CDR3 here is CSVDGIGGHSYEQYF.

The V gene is TRBV7-9, the J gene TRBJ2-1; TCRdb picks TRBD2, but there is no DNA to check that call. The CDR3 has 16 residues. Germline loops: CDR1 SEHNR, CDR2 FQNEAQ (reference sequence). The CDR3 is CASIDLQTSGVNEQFF.

This chain links TRBV6-2 or TRBV6-3 with TRBJ2-1; as DNA is missing, the TRBD1 call by TCRdb cannot be tested. Germline V gene data show CDR1 as MNHEY and CDR2 as SVGEGT. This CDR3 contains 13 residues. The CDR3 loop reads CASSYGYPAVQFF.

The J gene is TRBJ2-1, the V gene TRBV29-1. The CDR3 extends over 12 amino acids. Looked up from germline, CDR1 is SQVTM and CDR2 is ANQGSEA. The CDR3 region is CSVVLGYNEQFF.

This chain uses TRBV7-2 with TRBJ2-1. This CDR3 comprises 12 residues. Germline V gene sequence: CDR1 SGHTA, CDR2 FQGNSA. This chain's CDR3 is CASRPDSNEQFF.

The CDR3 sequence is CASSLAMEAGIYGYTF. V usage is TRBV7-9 and J usage is TRBJ1-2. From germline, CDR1 is SEHNR and CDR2 FQNEAQ (reference sequence). CDR3 length: 16 residues.

The chain carries TRBV20-1 and TRBJ2-7; TCRdb lists TRBD1, though no DNA is available to test this call. Germline CDR1 DFQATT, CDR2 SNEGSKA (reference sequence). This CDR3 region has 14 residues. CDR3 protein: CSARDRAGGYEQYF.

The chain combines TRBV20-1 with TRBJ1-2; TCRdb selects TRBD1, and the lack of DNA leaves this call unchecked. Germline lookup yields CDR1 DFQATT and CDR2 SNEGSKA (reference sequence). There are 14 residues in the CDR3. The CDR3 protein is CSADEQGIGYGCTF.

The genes are TRBV5-6 and TRBJ1-1; as DNA is missing, the TRBD1 call by TCRdb cannot be tested. Germline CDR1 and CDR2: SGHDT and YYEEEE. CDR3 length: 14 residues. CDR3 amino acids: CASSPGTGPREAFF.

The rearrangement joins TRBV4-3 to TRBJ2-7; TCRdb picks TRBD1, but there is no DNA to check that call. Germline CDR1 LGHNA, CDR2 YSLEER. This CDR3 comprises 16 residues. This chain's CDR3 is CASSPSRTGGSYEQYF.

The chain employs TRBV29-1 and TRBJ2-1. Germline V CDR1 and CDR2: SQVTM, ANQGSEA. The CDR3 is 14 residues long. The CDR3 loop is CSVEEGSAYNEQFF.

The rearrangement links TRBV18 to TRBJ2-3; no DNA is available, so the TRBD1 call from TCRdb remains unchecked. This CDR3 contains 20 residues. Germline lookup yields CDR1 KGHSH and CDR2 LQKENI. The CDR3 sequence is CASSPPPGYQGEGRTDTQYF.

This chain connects TRBV19 to TRBJ1-1; the D gene TCRdb calls, TRBD1, cannot be checked with no DNA. This CDR3 comprises 16 residues. Germline-derived CDR1 and CDR2 are LNHDA and SQIVND (reference sequence). CDR3 sequence reads: CASSMKRGGAGTEAFF.

CDR3 sequence: CASSLVGGNEQFF. J is TRBJ2-1 and V is TRBV5-1; the D call from TCRdb, TRBD1, cannot be confirmed without DNA. Germline V CDR1 and CDR2: SGHRS, YFSETQ. CDR3 length: 13 amino acids.

The chain is built from TRBV6-2 or TRBV6-3 and TRBJ2-2. The CDR3 spans 13 residues. Germline CDR1 reads MNHEY; CDR2 reads SVGEGT. The CDR3 protein is CASTSLYTGELFF.

The chain joins TRBV5-1 to TRBJ1-1; TCRdb's D call of TRBD1 is untestable without DNA. This CDR3 is built from 15 residues. Germline CDR1 is SGHRS and CDR2 is YFSETQ. The CDR3 sequence is CASSLYRELDTEAFF.

This chain joins TRBV5-1 and TRBJ1-1. Germline assignment: CDR1 SGHRS and CDR2 YFSETQ. This CDR3 spans 13 amino acids. The CDR3: CASSLVSGTEAFF.

The V call is TRBV5-6, the J call TRBJ1-2; absent DNA, TCRdb's TRBD1 call cannot be checked. Germline loops: CDR1 SGHDT, CDR2 YYEEEE. This CDR3 has 16 residues. CDR3 sequence: CASSPQLSGRRDGYTF.